This T cell receptor beta chain emerged from a study of shared clonotypes between healthy human individuals. The study, taken as a whole, reports: Clonotype sharing among donors was expected to depend on sequencing depth. Generally, estimated richness proved larger in naive subsets than it did in memory subsets.

Terminally differentiated effector memory CD45RA+ cells were excluded by CCR7 positive selection of CD45RO-negative cells. Concerning this clone: Its antigen is unidentified.

Germline values: CDR1 SGHTA, CDR2 FQGTGA. V lost 5 bases and J 0 bases, leaving 11 bases between the germline ends. CDR3 length equals 15 residues. Using immunoSEQ multiplex PCR, the repertoire was profiled, and TCRdb retains in-frame clones only, with some absent. The sample holds under 600,000 clones, 95% to 98% seen once. This chain joins TRBV7-3 and TRBJ2-1, with a possible D match to TRBD2 (5 bases). This sequence originates from a man aged 25-45 years in good health. The specimen sequenced was naive CD8+ T cells sorted from blood. The CDR3 nucleotides are TGTGCCAGCAGCCAAGCGGCCAGCTCCTACAATGAGCAGTTCTTC. This translates into CASSQAASSYNEQFF.